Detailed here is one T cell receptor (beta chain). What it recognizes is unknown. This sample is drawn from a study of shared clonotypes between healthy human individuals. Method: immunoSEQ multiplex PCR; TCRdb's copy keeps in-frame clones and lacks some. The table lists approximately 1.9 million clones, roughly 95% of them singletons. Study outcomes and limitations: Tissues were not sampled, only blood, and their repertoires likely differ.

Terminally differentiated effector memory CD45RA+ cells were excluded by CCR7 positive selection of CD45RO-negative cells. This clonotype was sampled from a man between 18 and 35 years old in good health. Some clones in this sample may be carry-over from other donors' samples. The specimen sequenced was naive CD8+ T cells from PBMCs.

CDR3 in amino acids: CASSTRTGTIPGELFF. CDR3 nucleotide sequence: TGTGCCAGCAGTACTCGAACCGGGACGATACCGGGGGAGCTGTTTTTT. The gene calls are TRBV27 and TRBJ2-2; D may be TRBD1 or TRBD2 (5 bases each). Germline V CDR1 and CDR2: MNHEY, SMNVEV (reference sequence). V shed 5 bases and J shed 8 bases, with 21 bases lying between them. The CDR3 runs 16 residues.